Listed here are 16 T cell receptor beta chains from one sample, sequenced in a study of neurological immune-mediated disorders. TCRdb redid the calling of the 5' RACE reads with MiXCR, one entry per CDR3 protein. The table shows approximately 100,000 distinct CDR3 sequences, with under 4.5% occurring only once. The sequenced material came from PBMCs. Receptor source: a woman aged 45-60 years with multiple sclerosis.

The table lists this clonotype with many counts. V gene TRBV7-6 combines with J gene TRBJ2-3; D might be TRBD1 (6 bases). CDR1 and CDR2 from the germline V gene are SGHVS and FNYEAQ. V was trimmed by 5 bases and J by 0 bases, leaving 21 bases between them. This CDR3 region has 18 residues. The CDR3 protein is CASSHRASPPRSTDTQYF. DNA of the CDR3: TGTGCCAGCAGCCACAGGGCTAGCCCCCCTCGGAGCACAGATACGCAGTATTTT.

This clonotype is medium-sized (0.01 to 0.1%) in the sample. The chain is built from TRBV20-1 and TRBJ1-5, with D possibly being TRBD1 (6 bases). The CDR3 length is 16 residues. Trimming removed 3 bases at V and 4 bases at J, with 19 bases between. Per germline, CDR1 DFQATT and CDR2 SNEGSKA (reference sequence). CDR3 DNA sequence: TGCAGTGCTAGGCGGAAATCAGGGGCGCAAAATCAGCCCCAGCATTTT. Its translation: CSARRKSGAQNQPQHF.

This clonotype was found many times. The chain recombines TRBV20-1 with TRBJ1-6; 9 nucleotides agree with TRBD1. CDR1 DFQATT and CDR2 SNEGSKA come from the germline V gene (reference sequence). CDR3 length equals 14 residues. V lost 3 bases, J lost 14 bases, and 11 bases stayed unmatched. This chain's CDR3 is CSASVDRGSRTLHF. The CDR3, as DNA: TGCAGTGCTAGTGTGGACAGGGGTTCTCGAACCCTCCACTTT.

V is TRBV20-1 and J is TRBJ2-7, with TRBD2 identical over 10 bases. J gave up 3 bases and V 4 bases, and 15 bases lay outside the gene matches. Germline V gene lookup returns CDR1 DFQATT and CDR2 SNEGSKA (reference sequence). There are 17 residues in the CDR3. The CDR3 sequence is CSANLGGVAGGLYEQYF. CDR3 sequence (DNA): TGCAGTGCTAACCTCGGCGGGGTAGCGGGGGGCCTCTACGAGCAGTACTTC.

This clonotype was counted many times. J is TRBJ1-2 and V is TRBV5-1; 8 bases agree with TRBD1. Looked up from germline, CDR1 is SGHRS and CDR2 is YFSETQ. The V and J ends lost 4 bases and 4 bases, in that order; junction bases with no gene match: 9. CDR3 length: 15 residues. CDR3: CASSKGQGESYGYTF. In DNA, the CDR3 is TGCGCCAGCAGCAAAGGACAGGGAGAATCCTATGGCTACACCTTC.

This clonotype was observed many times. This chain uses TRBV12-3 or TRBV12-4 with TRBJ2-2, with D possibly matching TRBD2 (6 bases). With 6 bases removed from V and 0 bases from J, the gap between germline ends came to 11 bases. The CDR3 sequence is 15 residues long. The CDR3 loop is CASSSGLSNTGELFF. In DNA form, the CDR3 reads TGTGCCAGCAGCTCGGGACTTTCGAACACCGGGGAGCTGTTTTTT.

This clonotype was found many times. Here the CDR3 reads CASSVDIGGGTYNEQFF. CDR3 coding DNA: TGTGCCAGCAGCGTAGATATTGGGGGGGGGACCTACAATGAGCAGTTCTTC. The chain is built from TRBV9 and TRBJ2-1; 7 nucleotides match TRBD2. The CDR3 runs 17 residues. Germline values: CDR1 SGDLS, CDR2 YYNGEE. V shed 0 bases and J 2 bases; nucleotides not matched to a gene: 8.

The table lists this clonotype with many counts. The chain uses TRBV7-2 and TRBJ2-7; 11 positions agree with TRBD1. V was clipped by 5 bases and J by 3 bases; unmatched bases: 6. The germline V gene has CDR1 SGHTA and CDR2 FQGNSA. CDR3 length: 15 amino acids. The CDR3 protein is CASSPDRGQGYEQYF. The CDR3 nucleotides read TGTGCCAGCAGCCCGGACAGGGGGCAAGGCTACGAGCAGTACTTC.

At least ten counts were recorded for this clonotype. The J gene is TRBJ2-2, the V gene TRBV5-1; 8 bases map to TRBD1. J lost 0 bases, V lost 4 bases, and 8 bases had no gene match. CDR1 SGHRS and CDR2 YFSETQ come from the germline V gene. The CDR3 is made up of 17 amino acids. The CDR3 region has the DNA TGCGCCAGCAGCACCTTGGACAGGGCCGCGAACACCGGGGAGCTGTTTTTT. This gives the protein CASSTLDRAANTGELFF.

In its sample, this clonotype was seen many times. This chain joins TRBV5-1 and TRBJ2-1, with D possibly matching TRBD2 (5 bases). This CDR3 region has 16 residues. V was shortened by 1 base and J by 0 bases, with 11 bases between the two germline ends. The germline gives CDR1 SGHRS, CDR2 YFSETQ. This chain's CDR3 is CASSLPRTSSYNEQFF. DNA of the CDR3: TGCGCCAGCAGCTTGCCTCGGACTTCCTCCTACAATGAGCAGTTCTTC.

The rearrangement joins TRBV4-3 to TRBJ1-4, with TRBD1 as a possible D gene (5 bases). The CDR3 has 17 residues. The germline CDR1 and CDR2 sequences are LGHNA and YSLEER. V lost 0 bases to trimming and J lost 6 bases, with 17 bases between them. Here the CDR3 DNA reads TGCGCCAGCAGCCAAGATGCGGTGTCAGGGCATGATGAAAAACTGTTTTTT. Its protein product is CASSQDAVSGHDEKLFF.

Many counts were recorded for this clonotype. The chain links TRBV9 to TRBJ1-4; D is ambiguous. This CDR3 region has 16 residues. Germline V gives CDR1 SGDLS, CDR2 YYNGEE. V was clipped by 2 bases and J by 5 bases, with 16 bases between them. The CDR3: CASSVSRGHGNEKLFF. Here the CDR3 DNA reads TGTGCCAGCAGCGTTTCGCGAGGTCATGGGAATGAAAAACTGTTTTTT. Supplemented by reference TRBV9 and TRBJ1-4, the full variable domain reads DSGVTQTPKHLITATGQRVTLRCSPRSGDLSVYWYQQSLDQGLQFLIQYYNGEERAKGNILERFSAQQFPDLHSELNLSSLELGDSALYFCASSVSRGHGNEKLFFGSGTQLSVL.

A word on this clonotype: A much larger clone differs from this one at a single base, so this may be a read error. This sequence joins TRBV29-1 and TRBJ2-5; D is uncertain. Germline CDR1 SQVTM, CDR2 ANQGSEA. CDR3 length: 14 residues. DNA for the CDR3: TGCAGCGTTGAGGGGTTAGGTCCTCAAGAGAACCAGTACTTC. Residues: CSVEGLGPQENQYF.

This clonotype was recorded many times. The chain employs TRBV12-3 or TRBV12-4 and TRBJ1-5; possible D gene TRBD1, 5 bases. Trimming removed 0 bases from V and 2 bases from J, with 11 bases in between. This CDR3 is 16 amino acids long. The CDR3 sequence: CASSLASGSGNQPQHF. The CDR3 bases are TGTGCCAGCAGTTTAGCGTCAGGGTCAGGCAATCAGCCCCAGCATTTT.

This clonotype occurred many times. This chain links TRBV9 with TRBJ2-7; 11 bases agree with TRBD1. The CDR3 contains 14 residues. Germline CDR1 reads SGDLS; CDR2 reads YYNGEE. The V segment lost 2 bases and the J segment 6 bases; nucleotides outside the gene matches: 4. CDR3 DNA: TGTGCCAGCAGCGTTTCCGGGACAGGGGGCGAGCAGTACTTC. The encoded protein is CASSVSGTGGEQYF.

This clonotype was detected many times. The CDR3 loop reads CASSRQAGGTDTQYF. Written as DNA, the CDR3 is TGCGCCAGCAGCCGCCAAGCGGGGGGCACAGATACGCAGTATTTT. The rearrangement joins TRBV4-1 to TRBJ2-3, with 8 nucleotides matching TRBD2. The junction had 4 bases not matched to a gene; V was cut back by 4 bases and J by 1 base. CDR1 and CDR2 (germline): MGHRA, YSYEKL. The CDR3 runs to 15 residues.